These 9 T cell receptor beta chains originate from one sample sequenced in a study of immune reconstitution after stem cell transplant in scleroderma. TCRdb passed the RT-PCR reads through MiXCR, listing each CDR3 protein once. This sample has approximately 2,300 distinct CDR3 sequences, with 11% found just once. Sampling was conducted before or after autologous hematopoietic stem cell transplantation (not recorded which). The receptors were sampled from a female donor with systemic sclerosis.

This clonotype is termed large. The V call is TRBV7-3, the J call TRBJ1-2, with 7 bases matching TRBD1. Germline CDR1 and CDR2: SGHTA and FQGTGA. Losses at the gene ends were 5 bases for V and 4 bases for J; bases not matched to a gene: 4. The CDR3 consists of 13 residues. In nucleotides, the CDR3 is TGTGCCAGCAGCCGAGGGGGCGGCTATGGCTACACCTTC. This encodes CASSRGGGYGYTF.

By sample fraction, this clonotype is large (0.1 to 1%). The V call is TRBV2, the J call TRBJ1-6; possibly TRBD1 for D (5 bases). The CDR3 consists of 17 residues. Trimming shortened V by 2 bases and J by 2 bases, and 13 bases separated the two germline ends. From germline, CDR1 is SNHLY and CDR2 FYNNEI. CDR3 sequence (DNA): TGTGCCAGCAGTGAAACGGGGCAGGGAACCTATAATTCACCCCTCCACTTT. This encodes CASSETGQGTYNSPLHF.

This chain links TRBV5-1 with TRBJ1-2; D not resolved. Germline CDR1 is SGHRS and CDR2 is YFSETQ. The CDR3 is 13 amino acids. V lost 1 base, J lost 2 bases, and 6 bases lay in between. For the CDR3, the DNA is TGCGCCAGCAGCTTGCGGGGAAACTATGGCTACACCTTC. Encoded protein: CASSLRGNYGYTF.

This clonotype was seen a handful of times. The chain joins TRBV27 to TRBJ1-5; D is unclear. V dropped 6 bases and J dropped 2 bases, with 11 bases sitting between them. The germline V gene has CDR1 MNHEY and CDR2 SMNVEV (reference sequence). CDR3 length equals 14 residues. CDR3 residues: CASSHQWGNQPQHF. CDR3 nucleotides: TGTGCCAGCAGCCACCAGTGGGGCAATCAGCCCCAGCATTTT.

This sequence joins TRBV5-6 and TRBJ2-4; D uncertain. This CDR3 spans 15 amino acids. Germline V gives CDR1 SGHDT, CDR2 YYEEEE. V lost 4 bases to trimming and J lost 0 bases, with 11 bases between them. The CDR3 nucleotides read TGTGCCAGCAGCCTTGGACCTTTAGCCAAAAACATTCAGTACTTC. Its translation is CASSLGPLAKNIQYF.

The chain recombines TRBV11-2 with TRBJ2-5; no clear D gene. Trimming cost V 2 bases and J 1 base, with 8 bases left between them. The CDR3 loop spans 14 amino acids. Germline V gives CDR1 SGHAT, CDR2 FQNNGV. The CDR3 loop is CASSLWQAQETQYF. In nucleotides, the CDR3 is TGTGCCAGCAGCTTATGGCAGGCCCAAGAGACCCAGTACTTC.

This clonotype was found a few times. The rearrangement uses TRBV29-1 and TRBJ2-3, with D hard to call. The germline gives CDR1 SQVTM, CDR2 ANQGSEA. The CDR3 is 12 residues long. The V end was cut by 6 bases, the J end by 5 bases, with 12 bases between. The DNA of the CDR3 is TGCAGCGTCCCAAATCAGGTAGATACGCAGTATTTT. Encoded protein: CSVPNQVDTQYF.

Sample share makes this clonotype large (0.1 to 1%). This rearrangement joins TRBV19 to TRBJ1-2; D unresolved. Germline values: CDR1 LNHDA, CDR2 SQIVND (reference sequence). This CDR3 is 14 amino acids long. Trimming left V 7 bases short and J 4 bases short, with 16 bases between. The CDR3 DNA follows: TGTGCCAGTATTTCCCGACGGGAGGCCTATGGCTACACCTTC. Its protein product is CASISRREAYGYTF.

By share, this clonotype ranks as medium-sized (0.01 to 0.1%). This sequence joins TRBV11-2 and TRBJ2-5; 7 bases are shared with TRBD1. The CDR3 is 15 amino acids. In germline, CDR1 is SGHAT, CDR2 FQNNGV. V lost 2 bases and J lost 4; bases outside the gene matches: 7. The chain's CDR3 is CASSLQRGRGETQYF. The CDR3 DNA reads TGTGCCAGCAGCTTACAGAGGGGGCGAGGAGAGACCCAGTACTTC.